A selection of T cell receptor beta chains follows, all from one sample in a study of identical twins. TCRdb recomputed calls from the 5' RACE reads with MiXCR, one row per CDR3 protein. The data show approximately 410,000 distinct CDR3 sequences, about a fifth seen once. The sample comprised naive T cells sorted from blood. All receptors derive from a middle-aged man in good health. Both conserved end residues are part of each CDR3. D genes are given only for firm matches. A clone size is listed for some rows: how often the clone was seen (once, few, many), or a class if it is expanded.

J gene: TRBJ2-7
D gene: -
V gene: TRBV7-2
clone size: few
CDR3 DNA: TGTGCCAGCAGCTTAGCAAGTAGGGGGACTACAGGCGAGCAGTACTTC
CDR3 protein: CASSLASRGTTGEQYF

J gene: TRBJ2-7
D gene: TRBD2
V gene: TRBV13
clone size: -
CDR3 DNA: TGTGCCAGCAGCTACCCACTAGCGGCCTCCTACGAGCAGTACTTC
CDR3 protein: CASSYPLAASYEQYF

J gene: TRBJ2-5
D gene: -
V gene: TRBV10-3
clone size: many
CDR3 DNA: TGTGCCATCAGTCAGGGATCGGAGACCCAGTACTTC
CDR3 protein: CAISQGSETQYF

J gene: TRBJ2-7
D gene: TRBD2
V gene: TRBV7-2
clone size: many
CDR3 DNA: TGTGCCAGCAGCACAACTAGCGGGGGGACCTACGAGCAGTACTTC
CDR3 protein: CASSTTSGGTYEQYF

J gene: TRBJ1-5
D gene: TRBD1
V gene: TRBV7-2
clone size: few
CDR3 DNA: TGTGCCAGCAGCTCCAGACAGGGCACAAATCAGCCCCAGCATTTT
CDR3 protein: CASSSRQGTNQPQHF

J gene: TRBJ2-5
D gene: TRBD2
V gene: TRBV2
clone size: -
CDR3 DNA: TGTGCCAGCAGTGAATCTAGGGCGGGGGTCGGCGAGACCCAGTACTTC
CDR3 protein: CASSESRAGVGETQYF

J gene: TRBJ2-4
D gene: -
V gene: TRBV12-3/TRBV12-4
clone size: -
CDR3 DNA: TGTGCCAGCAGTTTGGGAGCGTCGGCTTGGTACTTC
CDR3 protein: CASSLGASAWYF

J gene: TRBJ2-1
D gene: -
V gene: TRBV29-1
clone size: few
CDR3 DNA: TGCAGCGTTGAACCCTTAGACTTCCTTAACTACGAGCAGTTCTTC
CDR3 protein: CSVEPLDFLNYEQFF

J gene: TRBJ2-2
D gene: TRBD1
V gene: TRBV9
clone size: -
CDR3 DNA: TGTGCCAGCAGCGTTTCGGGACAGGGCCCCGGGGAGCTGTTTTTT
CDR3 protein: CASSVSGQGPGELFF

J gene: TRBJ2-5
D gene: -
V gene: TRBV4-3
clone size: few
CDR3 DNA: TGCGCCAGCAGCCAAGTTGGGGGGGCCCAAGAGACCCAGTACTTC
CDR3 protein: CASSQVGGAQETQYF

J gene: TRBJ1-6
D gene: -
V gene: TRBV12-3/TRBV12-4
clone size: -
CDR3 DNA: TGTGCCAGCAGTTTAGAAAGAAATTCACCCCTCCACTTT
CDR3 protein: CASSLERNSPLHF

J gene: TRBJ1-1
D gene: -
V gene: TRBV7-2
clone size: once
CDR3 DNA: TGTGCCAGCAGCTTAGTTGCGGTTAGAATGAACACTGAAGCTTTCTTT
CDR3 protein: CASSLVAVRMNTEAFF

J gene: TRBJ2-1
D gene: TRBD1
V gene: TRBV15
clone size: many
CDR3 DNA: TGTGCCACCGACAGGGACTACAATGAGCAGTTCTTC
CDR3 protein: CATDRDYNEQFF

J gene: TRBJ2-1
D gene: -
V gene: TRBV7-2
clone size: once
CDR3 DNA: TGTGCCAGCAGCAGGGCGGACAAGCAGTTCTTC
CDR3 protein: CASSRADKQFF

J gene: TRBJ1-2
D gene: -
V gene: TRBV6-1
clone size: -
CDR3 DNA: TGTGCCAGCACTGAAGCAGGGACCTATGGCTACACCTTC
CDR3 protein: CASTEAGTYGYTF

J gene: TRBJ2-7
D gene: TRBD1
V gene: TRBV28
clone size: many
CDR3 DNA: TGTGCCAGCAGTCCTTGGGGACAGGGGGCGCGGGTCGAGCAGTACTTC
CDR3 protein: CASSPWGQGARVEQYF

J gene: TRBJ2-1
D gene: TRBD2
V gene: TRBV14
clone size: many
CDR3 DNA: TGTGCCAGCAGCGCACTAGCGAATTACAATGAGCAGTTCTTC
CDR3 protein: CASSALANYNEQFF

J gene: TRBJ2-3
D gene: -
V gene: TRBV9
clone size: -
CDR3 DNA: TGTGCCAGCAGCGCCTCGGGACGAGAAGATACGCAGTATTTT
CDR3 protein: CASSASGREDTQYF

J gene: TRBJ2-2
D gene: TRBD2
V gene: TRBV6-1
clone size: few
CDR3 DNA: TGTGCCAGCAGTCCGGCGGGACTAGCGGGGTTTGATACCGGGGAGCTGTTTTTT
CDR3 protein: CASSPAGLAGFDTGELFF

J gene: TRBJ1-3
D gene: TRBD1
V gene: TRBV29-1
clone size: -
CDR3 DNA: TGCAGCGTTGAAAACGTCGGGCGGGGACAGGGAGGAAACACCATATATTTT
CDR3 protein: CSVENVGRGQGGNTIYF

J gene: TRBJ2-7
D gene: TRBD2
V gene: TRBV14
clone size: -
CDR3 DNA: TGTGCCAGCAGCCACGGACTAGCGGAGAGATCCTCCTACGAGCAGTACTTC
CDR3 protein: CASSHGLAERSSYEQYF

J gene: TRBJ2-3
D gene: -
V gene: TRBV14
clone size: -
CDR3 DNA: TGTGCCAGCAGCCAAGACCAGACGGATACGCAGTATTTT
CDR3 protein: CASSQDQTDTQYF

J gene: TRBJ2-7
D gene: TRBD1
V gene: TRBV14
clone size: many
CDR3 DNA: TGTGCCAGCAGCCAGGAAGGACAGGGGTACGAGCAGTACTTC
CDR3 protein: CASSQEGQGYEQYF

J gene: TRBJ2-3
D gene: TRBD2
V gene: TRBV20-1
clone size: many
CDR3 DNA: TGCAGTGGTAGCGGGAGCACAGATACGCAGTATTTT
CDR3 protein: CSGSGSTDTQYF

J gene: TRBJ1-4
D gene: -
V gene: TRBV7-9
clone size: many
CDR3 DNA: TGTGCCAGCAGCTTATCGGAAGTTCCTAATGAAAAACTGTTTTTT
CDR3 protein: CASSLSEVPNEKLFF

J gene: TRBJ2-1
D gene: -
V gene: TRBV7-6
clone size: many
CDR3 DNA: TGTGCCAGCAGCTTAGCGATTCCAGCTCTCCTGGGAAATGAGCAGTTCTTC
CDR3 protein: CASSLAIPALLGNEQFF

J gene: TRBJ1-1
D gene: -
V gene: TRBV5-1
clone size: many
CDR3 DNA: TGCGCCAGCAGCTTCATGGCAATGAACACTGAAGCTTTCTTT
CDR3 protein: CASSFMAMNTEAFF

J gene: TRBJ1-1
D gene: -
V gene: TRBV28
clone size: many
CDR3 DNA: TGTGCCAGCAGTCGCGGTCGGAACACTGAAGCTTTCTTT
CDR3 protein: CASSRGRNTEAFF

J gene: TRBJ2-7
D gene: TRBD1
V gene: TRBV28
clone size: -
CDR3 DNA: TGTGCCAGCAGTATTTGGACAGGGTCTTACGAGCAGTACTTC
CDR3 protein: CASSIWTGSYEQYF

J gene: TRBJ2-1
D gene: -
V gene: TRBV7-8
clone size: many
CDR3 DNA: TGTGCCAGCAGCTTAGTGAGACGGGGGGCCCACTACAATGAGCAGTTCTTC
CDR3 protein: CASSLVRRGAHYNEQFF

J gene: TRBJ2-3
D gene: TRBD1
V gene: TRBV11-2
clone size: -
CDR3 DNA: TGTGCCAGCAGCCCGCGATCCAAACCAGGGGGCATCATTAACACAGATACGCAGTATTTT
CDR3 protein: CASSPRSKPGGIINTDTQYF

J gene: TRBJ2-1
D gene: TRBD2
V gene: TRBV11-2
clone size: many
CDR3 DNA: TGTGCCAGCAGCTCATCAGGACTAGCGGGAAACTCCTACAATGAGCAGTTCTTC
CDR3 protein: CASSSSGLAGNSYNEQFF

J gene: TRBJ1-2
D gene: -
V gene: TRBV28
clone size: -
CDR3 DNA: TGTGCCAGCAGTATGACGGACCGACTCTATGGCTACACCTTC
CDR3 protein: CASSMTDRLYGYTF

J gene: TRBJ2-7
D gene: -
V gene: TRBV28
clone size: few
CDR3 DNA: TGTGCCAGCAGGGACCCTGCCTACGAGCAGTACTTC
CDR3 protein: CASRDPAYEQYF

J gene: TRBJ2-7
D gene: -
V gene: TRBV27
clone size: -
CDR3 DNA: TGTGCCAGCAGTTTATCGATTGGAGAAACCTACGAGCAGTACTTC
CDR3 protein: CASSLSIGETYEQYF

J gene: TRBJ2-3
D gene: -
V gene: TRBV6-2/TRBV6-3
clone size: many
CDR3 DNA: TGTGCCAGCAGTTACGGATCCGGGGATACGCAGTATTTT
CDR3 protein: CASSYGSGDTQYF

J gene: TRBJ2-5
D gene: TRBD1
V gene: TRBV6-5
clone size: few
CDR3 DNA: TGTGCCAGCAGTTTTGGGACAGGGGTTTTGGAGACCCAGTACTTC
CDR3 protein: CASSFGTGVLETQYF

J gene: TRBJ2-7
D gene: -
V gene: TRBV12-3/TRBV12-4
clone size: many
CDR3 DNA: TGTGCCAGCAGAAACGACCCGACGGGAGAAAGGGAGCAGTACTTC
CDR3 protein: CASRNDPTGEREQYF

J gene: TRBJ1-1
D gene: -
V gene: TRBV7-9
clone size: few
CDR3 DNA: TGTGCCAGCAGCACCAATTCAGACACTGAAGCTTTCTTT
CDR3 protein: CASSTNSDTEAFF

J gene: TRBJ2-7
D gene: TRBD1
V gene: TRBV10-3
clone size: many
CDR3 DNA: TGTGCCATCAGTGAGTCTATTGGACAGGGGGCCTACGAGCAGTACTTC
CDR3 protein: CAISESIGQGAYEQYF

J gene: TRBJ1-2
D gene: -
V gene: TRBV4-1
clone size: few
CDR3 DNA: TGCGCCAGCAGCCAAGATAACCGTGAGGGGTATGGCTACACCTTC
CDR3 protein: CASSQDNREGYGYTF

J gene: TRBJ2-1
D gene: -
V gene: TRBV11-2
clone size: -
CDR3 DNA: TGTGCCAGCAGCTTAGTCGGTCCAAACCACCATGAGCAGTTCTTC
CDR3 protein: CASSLVGPNHHEQFF

J gene: TRBJ1-2
D gene: TRBD1
V gene: TRBV5-1
clone size: many
CDR3 DNA: TGCGCCAGCAGCCTACAGGGGTCGCGAGGCTACACCTTC
CDR3 protein: CASSLQGSRGYTF